A selection of T cell receptor beta chains follows, all from one sample in a study of shared clonotypes between healthy human individuals. Libraries were prepared by immunoSEQ multiplex PCR; TCRdb keeps only in-frame clonotypes and omits some of them. Among approximately 2.3 million clones listed, more than 85% were seen once. Material: naive CD4+ T cells from PBMCs. The receptors were sampled from a man younger than 30 in good health. Some clones in this sample may be carry-over from other donors' samples. Both conserved end residues are part of each CDR3. The D gene is left open where the match is weak. A clone size is listed for some rows: how often the clone was seen (once, few, many), or a class if it is expanded.

d_gene: -
v_gene: TRBV7-2
j_gene: TRBJ1-1
abundance: -
CDR3nt: TGTGCCAGCAGATTGAACCGGGGCATGAACACTGAAGCTTTCTTT
CDR3aa: CASRLNRGMNTEAFF

d_gene: -
v_gene: TRBV5-1
j_gene: TRBJ1-1
abundance: once
CDR3nt: TGCGCCAGCAGCCTTGGGATTAACACTGAAGCTTTCTTT
CDR3aa: CASSLGINTEAFF

d_gene: -
v_gene: TRBV4-1
j_gene: TRBJ2-3
abundance: -
CDR3nt: TGCGCCAGCAGCCAAGATTTAGACGGGGCAGGGGTAGGCACAGATACGCAGTATTTT
CDR3aa: CASSQDLDGAGVGTDTQYF

d_gene: -
v_gene: TRBV7-7
j_gene: TRBJ1-1
abundance: -
CDR3nt: TGTGCCAGCAGCTTAGGGCAGGGGACTGAAGCTTTCTTT
CDR3aa: CASSLGQGTEAFF

d_gene: TRBD1
v_gene: TRBV18
j_gene: TRBJ1-5
abundance: -
CDR3nt: TGTGCCAGCTCACAAACAGGGGGTCTCAATCAGCCCCAGCATTTT
CDR3aa: CASSQTGGLNQPQHF

d_gene: TRBD1
v_gene: TRBV30
j_gene: TRBJ1-3
abundance: -
CDR3nt: TGTGCCTGGAGTGTTCAGGGGGCGAGGGGAAACACCATATATTTT
CDR3aa: CAWSVQGARGNTIYF

d_gene: -
v_gene: TRBV13
j_gene: TRBJ1-3
abundance: -
CDR3nt: TGTGCCAGCAGCTCCAGACCCTCTGGAAACACCATATATTTT
CDR3aa: CASSSRPSGNTIYF

d_gene: TRBD1
v_gene: TRBV14
j_gene: TRBJ2-2
abundance: -
CDR3nt: TGTGCCAGCAGCCAATGGACAGGTCCCCCCGGGGAGCTGTTTTTT
CDR3aa: CASSQWTGPPGELFF

d_gene: TRBD2
v_gene: TRBV6-5
j_gene: TRBJ2-1
abundance: -
CDR3nt: TGTGCCAGCAGTTACGGCAGGGCGGGGGGTAATGAGCAGTTCTTC
CDR3aa: CASSYGRAGGNEQFF

d_gene: TRBD2
v_gene: TRBV5-1
j_gene: TRBJ2-1
abundance: -
CDR3nt: TGCGCCAGCAGCTTTACGCGCGGGAGCCAAGGTGAGCAGTTCTTC
CDR3aa: CASSFTRGSQGEQFF

d_gene: TRBD1
v_gene: TRBV5-6
j_gene: TRBJ1-5
abundance: -
CDR3nt: TGTGCCAGCAGCCCGGGGACAGGGGGCTTCGGGCCCCAGCATTTT
CDR3aa: CASSPGTGGFGPQHF

d_gene: TRBD1
v_gene: TRBV27
j_gene: TRBJ2-3
abundance: -
CDR3nt: TGTGCCAGCAGTTTAGACAGGGGGCTCACAGATACGCAGTATTTT
CDR3aa: CASSLDRGLTDTQYF

d_gene: -
v_gene: TRBV7-3
j_gene: TRBJ2-2
abundance: -
CDR3nt: TGTGCCAGCAGCCAAACGAACACCGGGGAGCTGTTTTTT
CDR3aa: CASSQTNTGELFF

d_gene: TRBD2
v_gene: TRBV27
j_gene: TRBJ2-5
abundance: -
CDR3nt: TGTGCCAGCAGTCCCATATCTAGCGGGAGTAGTCTCGAAGAGACCCAGTACTTC
CDR3aa: CASSPISSGSSLEETQYF

d_gene: TRBD2
v_gene: TRBV10-3
j_gene: TRBJ2-5
abundance: -
CDR3nt: TGTGCCATCAGTGGACTAGCGGGTGGGGGAGAGACCCAGTACTTC
CDR3aa: CAISGLAGGGETQYF

d_gene: -
v_gene: TRBV11-1
j_gene: TRBJ2-3
abundance: -
CDR3nt: TGTGCCAGCAGCTTAGGACGGACTCTACCACACACAGATACGCGGTATTTT
CDR3aa: CASSLGRTLPHTDTRYF

d_gene: TRBD1
v_gene: TRBV9
j_gene: TRBJ1-5
abundance: few
CDR3nt: TGTGCCAGCAGCGTAGATACAGGGGTTAATCAGCCCCAGCATTTT
CDR3aa: CASSVDTGVNQPQHF

d_gene: -
v_gene: TRBV6-5
j_gene: TRBJ1-1
abundance: -
CDR3nt: TGTGCCAGCAGTGCGAACAGGCCGGCTTTCTTT
CDR3aa: CASSANRPAFF

d_gene: -
v_gene: TRBV5-6
j_gene: TRBJ2-4
abundance: -
CDR3nt: TGTGCCAGCACCAGGCCTGGGGCGAACATTCAGTACTTC
CDR3aa: CASTRPGANIQYF

d_gene: -
v_gene: TRBV18
j_gene: TRBJ1-2
abundance: -
CDR3nt: TGTGCCAGCTCACCAGGCGACACCGCCTATGGCTACACCTTC
CDR3aa: CASSPGDTAYGYTF

d_gene: -
v_gene: TRBV7-9
j_gene: TRBJ2-1
abundance: once
CDR3nt: TGTGCCAGCAGCTTAGGATTGGCATGGGCTGCGAGCTCCTACAATGAGCAGTTCTTC
CDR3aa: CASSLGLAWAASSYNEQFF

d_gene: -
v_gene: TRBV7-3
j_gene: TRBJ2-5
abundance: -
CDR3nt: TGTGCCAGCAGCTTAACGGGGGGCGTGGCGGAGACCCAGTACTTC
CDR3aa: CASSLTGGVAETQYF

d_gene: TRBD1
v_gene: TRBV5-4
j_gene: TRBJ2-5
abundance: -
CDR3nt: TGTGCCAGCAGCTCACTACAGGGGGCTGGAGAGACCCAGTACTTC
CDR3aa: CASSSLQGAGETQYF

d_gene: -
v_gene: TRBV28
j_gene: TRBJ1-3
abundance: -
CDR3nt: TGTGCCAGCAGTTTATGGGGGGTTTCTGTTGGAGGCACCATATATTTT
CDR3aa: CASSLWGVSVGGTIYF

d_gene: TRBD2
v_gene: TRBV7-9
j_gene: TRBJ2-3
abundance: -
CDR3nt: TGTGCCAGCAGCTTAGTTGCGGGAGAGGTGGATACGCAGTATTTT
CDR3aa: CASSLVAGEVDTQYF

d_gene: -
v_gene: TRBV6-5
j_gene: TRBJ2-2
abundance: -
CDR3nt: TGTGCCAGCAGTAGACCCGCGGGTACCGGGGAGCTGTTTTTT
CDR3aa: CASSRPAGTGELFF

d_gene: -
v_gene: TRBV18
j_gene: TRBJ2-7
abundance: few
CDR3nt: TGTGCCAGCTCACCCGGCACCGCCTACGAGCAGTACTTC
CDR3aa: CASSPGTAYEQYF

d_gene: -
v_gene: TRBV5-1
j_gene: TRBJ1-2
abundance: -
CDR3nt: TGCGCCAGCAGCTTGGTCCCCCCCTCCGATGGCTACACCTTC
CDR3aa: CASSLVPPSDGYTF

d_gene: -
v_gene: TRBV5-4
j_gene: TRBJ1-1
abundance: -
CDR3nt: TGTGCCAGCAGCCCCCAGAGGTTCGGTACTGAAGCTTTCTTT
CDR3aa: CASSPQRFGTEAFF

d_gene: -
v_gene: TRBV10-1
j_gene: TRBJ2-3
abundance: -
CDR3nt: TGCGCCAGCAGTGAGGACGGAGCAGATACGCAGTATTTT
CDR3aa: CASSEDGADTQYF

d_gene: -
v_gene: TRBV7-3
j_gene: TRBJ1-1
abundance: -
CDR3nt: TGTGCCAGCAGTCCGGGGGCCATGAACACTGAAGCTTTCTTT
CDR3aa: CASSPGAMNTEAFF

d_gene: -
v_gene: TRBV5-6
j_gene: TRBJ2-1
abundance: -
CDR3nt: TGTGCCAGCAGCTGGGGCGGGGCAGGGAGCCACTCCTACAATGAGCAGTTCTTC
CDR3aa: CASSWGGAGSHSYNEQFF

d_gene: -
v_gene: TRBV11-3
j_gene: TRBJ1-3
abundance: -
CDR3nt: TGTGCCAGCAGCTCCCACCCTATGGCCGGAAACACCATATATTTT
CDR3aa: CASSSHPMAGNTIYF

d_gene: -
v_gene: TRBV19
j_gene: TRBJ1-2
abundance: -
CDR3nt: TGTGCCAGTAGTACGGGGCTTCTCTATGGCTACACCTTC
CDR3aa: CASSTGLLYGYTF

d_gene: -
v_gene: TRBV18
j_gene: TRBJ1-5
abundance: -
CDR3nt: TGTGCCAGCTCAACGCAGGGAGAGCGCAATCAGCCCCAGCATTTT
CDR3aa: CASSTQGERNQPQHF

d_gene: -
v_gene: TRBV19
j_gene: TRBJ1-4
abundance: once
CDR3nt: TGTGCCAGTAGTAGATGGAGTCAGGGTCGCGAAAAACTGTTTTTT
CDR3aa: CASSRWSQGREKLFF

d_gene: -
v_gene: TRBV7-2
j_gene: TRBJ2-3
abundance: -
CDR3nt: TGTGCCAGCAGCTTAGGGGCAGGGCGGGGAGATACGCAGTATTTT
CDR3aa: CASSLGAGRGDTQYF

d_gene: -
v_gene: TRBV9
j_gene: TRBJ2-7
abundance: -
CDR3nt: TGTGCCAGCAGCCCCAGCCCGGAACCCTACGAGCAGTACTTC
CDR3aa: CASSPSPEPYEQYF

d_gene: TRBD2
v_gene: TRBV7-2
j_gene: TRBJ2-7
abundance: -
CDR3nt: TGTGCCAGCAGCGTAACATTCGGGGGGACGGTCTTCGAGCAGTACTTC
CDR3aa: CASSVTFGGTVFEQYF

d_gene: -
v_gene: TRBV18
j_gene: TRBJ1-1
abundance: -
CDR3nt: TGTGCCAGCTCACCACGTTTAGACACTGAAGCTTTCTTT
CDR3aa: CASSPRLDTEAFF

d_gene: -
v_gene: TRBV4-1
j_gene: TRBJ2-1
abundance: -
CDR3nt: TGCGCCAGCAGCCAAGAGCTTGTGGAGTTTTTATCCTACAATGAGCAGTTCTTC
CDR3aa: CASSQELVEFLSYNEQFF

d_gene: -
v_gene: TRBV5-4
j_gene: TRBJ2-1
abundance: -
CDR3nt: TGTGCCAGCAGCTTGGGTGTCTACAATGAGCAGTTCTTC
CDR3aa: CASSLGVYNEQFF

d_gene: -
v_gene: TRBV5-1
j_gene: TRBJ2-7
abundance: once
CDR3nt: TGCGCCAGCAGTTCCCCCCATCTTGGGAATGGGGAGCAGTACTTC
CDR3aa: CASSSPHLGNGEQYF

d_gene: -
v_gene: TRBV7-3
j_gene: TRBJ2-3
abundance: -
CDR3nt: TGTGCCAGCAGCTTGACTGCTAGCACAGATACGCAGTATTTT
CDR3aa: CASSLTASTDTQYF

d_gene: -
v_gene: TRBV28
j_gene: TRBJ2-7
abundance: -
CDR3nt: TGTGCCAGCAGTTCAGACGGGGCTGGGCAGTACTTC
CDR3aa: CASSSDGAGQYF

d_gene: TRBD2
v_gene: TRBV5-4
j_gene: TRBJ2-1
abundance: -
CDR3nt: TGTGCCAGCAGACCAGGGACTAGCGGGAGCGGTGAGCAGTTCTTC
CDR3aa: CASRPGTSGSGEQFF

d_gene: TRBD2
v_gene: TRBV28
j_gene: TRBJ2-1
abundance: -
CDR3nt: TGTGCCAGGAGGACTAGCGGCGATGAGCAGTTCTTC
CDR3aa: CARRTSGDEQFF

d_gene: -
v_gene: TRBV5-1
j_gene: TRBJ1-3
abundance: -
CDR3nt: TGCGCCAGCAGCTCAGGGGACTCTGGAAACACCATATATTTT
CDR3aa: CASSSGDSGNTIYF

d_gene: -
v_gene: TRBV19
j_gene: TRBJ1-5
abundance: -
CDR3nt: TGTGCCAGTAGGGGCAGGGTCCATCAGCCCCAGCATTTT
CDR3aa: CASRGRVHQPQHF

d_gene: -
v_gene: TRBV11-1
j_gene: TRBJ2-2
abundance: -
CDR3nt: TGTGCCAGCAGCCCCGACACCGGGGAGCTGTTTTTT
CDR3aa: CASSPDTGELFF

d_gene: TRBD1
v_gene: TRBV19
j_gene: TRBJ2-1
abundance: -
CDR3nt: TGTGCCAGTAGTACCCGGGACAGGGACTACAATGAGCAGTTCTTC
CDR3aa: CASSTRDRDYNEQFF

d_gene: -
v_gene: TRBV19
j_gene: TRBJ1-1
abundance: -
CDR3nt: TGTGCCAGTAGTCCGCGACAGTATACTGAAGCTTTCTTT
CDR3aa: CASSPRQYTEAFF

d_gene: -
v_gene: TRBV28
j_gene: TRBJ1-1
abundance: -
CDR3nt: TGTGCCAGCATAACAGGTTCGGCCACTGAAGCTTTCTTT
CDR3aa: CASITGSATEAFF

d_gene: -
v_gene: TRBV19
j_gene: TRBJ2-5
abundance: -
CDR3nt: TGTGCCAGTAGTTATTTTGGCAGCTCGGGGGAGACCCAGTACTTC
CDR3aa: CASSYFGSSGETQYF

d_gene: TRBD1
v_gene: TRBV29-1
j_gene: TRBJ2-1
abundance: -
CDR3nt: TGCAGCGTTCGGGACAGGATCTCCTACAATGAGCAGTTCTTC
CDR3aa: CSVRDRISYNEQFF

d_gene: -
v_gene: TRBV2
j_gene: TRBJ2-5
abundance: -
CDR3nt: TGTGCCAGCAGTCGGCAGGGACGGGAGACCCAGTACTTC
CDR3aa: CASSRQGRETQYF

d_gene: TRBD2
v_gene: TRBV11-1
j_gene: TRBJ2-7
abundance: once
CDR3nt: TGTGCCAGCAGCGGGTCTAGCGGGAGCGCATACGAGCAGTACTTT
CDR3aa: CASSGSSGSAYEQYF

d_gene: -
v_gene: TRBV30
j_gene: TRBJ1-3
abundance: -
CDR3nt: TGTGCCGGGACCACCGGGCGCGGAAACACCATATATTTT
CDR3aa: CAGTTGRGNTIYF

d_gene: -
v_gene: TRBV18
j_gene: TRBJ1-3
abundance: -
CDR3nt: TGTGCCTTGGGGGAGCAAGGAGGAAACACCATATATTTT
CDR3aa: CALGEQGGNTIYF